This entry lists 27 T cell receptor beta chains sequenced from one sample in a study of blood T cell repertoires in COVID-19. The data were produced by immunoSEQ multiplex PCR, yet TCRdb's version contains in-frame clones alone and is incomplete. The data contain about 110,000 clones, about three quarters of them singletons. Sequencing was carried out using peripheral blood. The receptors originated from a human donor with acute or convalescent COVID-19. The donor label of this sample is uncertain.

The chain recombines TRBV10-3 with TRBJ2-3, with TRBD2 matching over 10 bases. V was pared by 10 bases and J by 5 bases, with 9 bases of the junction left unmatched. This CDR3 region has 14 residues. CDR1 and CDR2 from the germline V gene are ENHRY and SYGVKD. The CDR3 nucleotides are TGTGCCACCCTAGCGGGGGTTAATGGAGATACGCAGTATTTT. Translating it yields CATLAGVNGDTQYF.

The rearrangement joins TRBV28 to TRBJ1-5, with no clear D. The CDR3 is 15 residues long. The ends were cut back, 6 bases at V and 0 bases at J, with 12 bases in the middle. Per the germline V gene, CDR1 is MDHEN and CDR2 is SYDVKM. This CDR3 is CASREGYYSNQPQHF. CDR3 nucleotides: TGTGCCAGCAGAGAGGGCTACTATAGCAATCAGCCCCAGCATTTT.

This clone was seen ten or more times. The gene calls are TRBV5-4 and TRBJ2-5, with D possibly TRBD2 on 5 matching bases. The V end lost 5 bases, the J end lost 5 bases, and 16 bases lay between the germline ends. The CDR3 is 14 residues long. Germline CDR1 SGHNT, CDR2 YYREEE (reference sequence). DNA of the CDR3: TGTGCCAGCAGACCTGACTACACAGAGGAGACCCAGTACTTC. Residues: CASRPDYTEETQYF.

This clone came up once. V and J are TRBV27 and TRBJ2-5, with 7 bases fitting TRBD1. The J segment lost 4 bases and the V segment lost 6 bases, leaving 8 bases of the junction unmatched. The V gene's germline CDR1 is MNHEY and CDR2 SMNVEV (reference sequence). This CDR3 comprises 14 residues. The CDR3: CASSVRGQGETQYF. The CDR3 nucleotides read TGTGCCAGCAGCGTGAGGGGGCAGGGAGAGACCCAGTACTTC.

The V call is TRBV29-1, the J call TRBJ2-7, with 7 bases aligning to TRBD2. CDR1 SQVTM and CDR2 ANQGSEA come from the germline V gene. This CDR3 is built from 13 residues. V was clipped by 8 bases and J by 7 bases; unmatched bases: 14. The CDR3 is CSTRGSMLGEQYF. CDR3 bases: TGCAGCACGCGGGGGAGCATGCTGGGTGAGCAGTACTTC.

The chain carries TRBV14 and TRBJ1-2, with unresolved D. Germline V gives CDR1 SGHDN, CDR2 FVKESK. The CDR3 covers 15 residues. Trimming pared 8 bases from V and 3 bases from J, leaving 19 bases between. The CDR3 DNA reads as TGTGCCAGCTCCCCGGGAGGCCGGCGGTACTATGGCTACACCTTC. Translated, it gives CASSPGGRRYYGYTF.

The chain links TRBV9 to TRBJ1-6, with D possibly TRBD1 on 5 matching bases. Germline values: CDR1 SGDLS, CDR2 YYNGEE. This CDR3 contains 15 residues. Trimming removed 2 bases from V and 7 bases from J, with 13 bases in between. CDR3 region: CASSVGWAGNSPLHF. Here the CDR3 DNA reads TGTGCCAGCAGCGTGGGATGGGCAGGGAATTCACCCCTCCACTTT. Filled out from reference TRBV9 and TRBJ1-6, the complete variable domain reads DSGVTQTPKHLITATGQRVTLRCSPRSGDLSVYWYQQSLDQGLQFLIQYYNGEERAKGNILERFSAQQFPDLHSELNLSSLELGDSALYFCASSVGWAGNSPLHFGNGTRLTVT.

This clone has only one observation. The chain couples TRBV4-2 to TRBJ2-5; 10 bases are shared with TRBD2. Germline V lookup: CDR1 LGHNA, CDR2 YNFKEQ. Trimming at V came to 1 base and at J to 3 bases, leaving 2 bases not matched to a gene. The CDR3 length is 15 residues. The CDR3 bases are TGTGCCAGCAGCCAAGTTACTAGCGGGGAAGAGACCCAGTACTTC. Its translation is CASSQVTSGEETQYF.

Ten or more counts support this clone. The CDR3 DNA reads TGTGCCAGCAGCCCGGGCGCCAGGGGTGCTGGAAACACCATATATTTT. Protein: CASSPGARGAGNTIYF. This chain links TRBV27 with TRBJ1-3, with D possibly being TRBD1 (6 bases). Looked up from germline, CDR1 is MNHEY and CDR2 is SMNVEV (reference sequence). The CDR3 is 16 amino acids. The V gene lost 6 bases and the J gene lost 2 bases, with 17 bases spanning the gap.

The V call is TRBV28, the J call TRBJ2-5; 7 bases are a match to TRBD1. Trimming took 6 bases from V and 4 from J; bases not matched to a gene: 14. The germline CDR1 and CDR2 sequences are MDHEN and SYDVKM. CDR3 length: 16 amino acids. The CDR3 region has the DNA TGTGCCAGCAGCCCCAAGCACCACAGGGGACGAGAGACCCAGTACTTC. Protein: CASSPKHHRGRETQYF. Complete variable domain (other parts from reference TRBV28 and TRBJ2-5): DVKVTQSSRYLVKRTGEKVFLECVQDMDHENMFWYRQDPGLGLRLIYFSYDVKMKEKGDIPEGYSVSREKKERFSLILESASTNQTSMYLCASSPKHHRGRETQYFGPGTRLLVL.

This rearrangement joins TRBV3-1 (or the pseudogene TRBV3-2) to TRBJ1-2; a possible D gene is TRBD1 (5 bases). The CDR3 spans 13 residues. Trimming removed 4 bases from V and 2 bases from J, with 8 bases in between. Germline values: CDR1 LGHDT, CDR2 YNNKEL (reference sequence). The CDR3 reads CASSLTENYGYTF. DNA of the CDR3: TGTGCCAGCAGCCTGACAGAAAACTATGGCTACACCTTC.

This chain connects TRBV7-9 to TRBJ1-4, with D possibly TRBD1 on 5 matching bases. Trimming removed 4 bases at V and 8 bases at J, with 14 bases between. Germline V CDR1 and CDR2: SEHNR, FQNEAQ (reference sequence). The CDR3 length is 14 residues. The CDR3 DNA follows: TGTGCCAGCAGCTCTTCGGGGGAAGGGGAAAAACTGTTTTTT. Its translation: CASSSSGEGEKLFF.

The J gene is TRBJ2-5, the V gene TRBV10-1; possibly TRBD2 for D (6 bases). V lost 0 bases to trimming and J lost 3 bases, with 11 bases between them. CDR3 length equals 15 residues. Per germline, CDR1 WNHNN and CDR2 SYGVQD (reference sequence). The CDR3 is CASSESGGPEETQYF. For the CDR3, the DNA is TGCGCCAGCAGTGAGTCGGGAGGACCCGAAGAGACCCAGTACTTC.

This rearrangement joins TRBV5-1 to TRBJ2-1, with TRBD2 matching 14 bases. Germline-derived CDR1 and CDR2 are SGHRS and YFSETQ. CDR3 length: 16 residues. J lost 7 bases, V lost 3 bases, and 6 bases had no gene match. The CDR3 DNA follows: TGCGCCAGCAGCTCAGGACTAGCGGGGGGTTTTAATGAGCAGTTCTTC. This gives the protein CASSSGLAGGFNEQFF.

This clone was detected only once. This chain connects TRBV7-9 to TRBJ2-5; maybe TRBD2 (6 bases). Germline V lookup: CDR1 SEHNR, CDR2 FQNEAQ (reference sequence). The CDR3 spans 16 residues. Trimming removed 4 bases from V and 3 bases from J, with 18 bases in between. Here the CDR3 reads CASSSYRDWPKETQYF. As DNA, the CDR3 is TGTGCCAGCAGCTCCTACCGGGACTGGCCGAAAGAGACCCAGTACTTC.

Many counts were recorded for this clone. The gene calls are TRBV6-5 and TRBJ2-1; 8 bases agree with TRBD2. Germline V gives CDR1 MNHEY, CDR2 SVGAGI. The CDR3 runs 13 residues. After removal of 8 bases from V and 2 bases from J, the junction contained 2 bases not matched to a gene. CDR3 in DNA: TGTGCCAGCGAAGCGGGGGCCTACAATGAGCAGTTCTTC. Protein sequence: CASEAGAYNEQFF.

The chain combines TRBV6-5 with TRBJ1-5, with D perhaps TRBD1 (5 bases). Germline CDR1 MNHEY, CDR2 SVGAGI. The V gene lost 7 bases and the J gene lost 5 bases, with 15 bases spanning the gap. The CDR3 sequence is 14 residues long. CDR3 DNA sequence: TGTGCCAGCACCACTGACAGCACCTATCAGCCCCAGCATTTT. As protein: CASTTDSTYQPQHF.

This clone showed up just a few times. The chain is built from TRBV11-3 and TRBJ2-2, with 12 bases lining up with TRBD2. V dropped 5 bases and J dropped 8; count of bases not matched to a gene: 3. The germline V gene has CDR1 SGHNT and CDR2 YENEEA. The CDR3 consists of 14 residues. The DNA of the CDR3 is TGTGCCAGCAGCCACGGGACTAGCGGGGGGGAGCTGTTTTTT. It yields the protein CASSHGTSGGELFF.

This rearrangement joins TRBV19 to TRBJ1-2, with D perhaps matching TRBD1 (5 bases). The CDR3 runs to 13 residues. Germline-derived CDR1 and CDR2 are LNHDA and SQIVND (reference sequence). The V end lost 6 bases, the J end lost 3 bases, and 11 bases lay between the germline ends. The CDR3 DNA sequence: TGTGCCAGTAGAGACCGGGGGGACTATGGCTACACCTTC. Translated, it gives CASRDRGDYGYTF.

This clone was counted only a few times. The chain is built from TRBV20-1 and TRBJ2-1, with D perhaps TRBD2 (5 bases). V lost 3 bases and J lost 1, with 10 bases in between. This CDR3 region has 14 residues. Germline CDR1 reads DFQATT; CDR2 reads SNEGSKA (reference sequence). The CDR3 spells CSASASFSYNEQFF. The CDR3 bases are TGCAGTGCTAGTGCTAGCTTTTCCTACAATGAGCAGTTCTTC.

This chain links TRBV10-1 with TRBJ2-5; D perhaps matches TRBD2 (7 bases). The CDR3 length is 13 residues. The germline V gene has CDR1 WNHNN and CDR2 SYGVQD (reference sequence). V was cut by 2 bases and J by 9 bases, with 13 bases left in between. This CDR3 is CASSEIGEGAQYF. CDR3 bases: TGCGCCAGCAGTGAGATTGGGGAGGGGGCCCAGTACTTC.

The V call is TRBV11-2, the J call TRBJ1-1; 11 bases line up with TRBD1. Germline V gives CDR1 SGHAT, CDR2 FQNNGV. V dropped 3 bases and J dropped 1; count of bases not matched to a gene: 1. The CDR3 covers 15 residues. CDR3 protein: CASSFGQGANTEAFF. CDR3 nucleotides: TGTGCCAGCAGCTTCGGACAGGGGGCGAACACTGAAGCTTTCTTT.

V and J are TRBV3-1 (or the pseudogene TRBV3-2) and TRBJ2-7, with 7 bases matching TRBD1. Germline V lookup: CDR1 LGHDT, CDR2 YNNKEL (reference sequence). V shed 4 bases and J 5 bases; nucleotides not matched to a gene: 14. The CDR3 is made up of 16 amino acids. Here the CDR3 DNA reads TGTGCCAGCAGCCGATCGATAGGGGGCGCGATAAACGAGCAGTACTTC. Translation gives CASSRSIGGAINEQYF.

The gene calls are TRBV9 and TRBJ1-2; 10 bases fit TRBD1. The trim removed 4 bases at V and 5 bases at J, leaving 5 bases unmatched. Germline CDR1 reads SGDLS; CDR2 reads YYNGEE. The CDR3 runs to 14 residues. CDR3 bases: TGTGCCAGCAGCTTCGGGACAGGGGAGTATGGCTACACCTTC. Protein: CASSFGTGEYGYTF.

This clone was seen at least ten times. The chain joins TRBV19 to TRBJ1-1; TRBD1 matches 10 bases. Unmatched junction bases numbered 7, after V lost 4 bases and J lost 5 bases. The CDR3 extends over 15 amino acids. Germline V lookup: CDR1 LNHDA, CDR2 SQIVND (reference sequence). The CDR3 spells CASSKLGQGWTEAFF. CDR3 DNA sequence: TGTGCCAGTAGTAAGTTGGGACAGGGGTGGACTGAAGCTTTCTTT.

The V gene is TRBV5-4, the J gene TRBJ2-5, with 7 bases matching TRBD2. The CDR3 has 16 residues. The V and J ends lost 4 bases and 4 bases, in that order; junction bases with no gene match: 13. CDR1 and CDR2 from the germline V gene are SGHNT and YYREEE (reference sequence). The CDR3 sequence: CASSPGLSTGGETQYF. The CDR3 DNA follows: TGTGCCAGCAGCCCCGGCCTTTCTACGGGGGGAGAGACCCAGTACTTC. The variable domain in full, with the rest retrieved from reference TRBV5-4 and TRBJ2-5, is ETGVTQSPTHLIKTRGQQVTLRCSSQSGHNTVSWYQQALGQGPQFIFQYYREEENGRGNFPPRFSGLQFPNYSSELNVNALELDDSALYLCASSPGLSTGGETQYFGPGTRLLVL.

The rearrangement links TRBV6-5 to TRBJ2-1; weak D call: TRBD2 (6 bases). Trimming cost V 6 bases and J 9 bases, with 18 bases left between them. The CDR3 totals 14 residues. The germline V gene has CDR1 MNHEY and CDR2 SVGAGI. CDR3 amino acids: CASRGQARESEQFF. DNA for the CDR3: TGTGCCAGCAGGGGCCAAGCCCGGGAGAGTGAGCAGTTCTTC.